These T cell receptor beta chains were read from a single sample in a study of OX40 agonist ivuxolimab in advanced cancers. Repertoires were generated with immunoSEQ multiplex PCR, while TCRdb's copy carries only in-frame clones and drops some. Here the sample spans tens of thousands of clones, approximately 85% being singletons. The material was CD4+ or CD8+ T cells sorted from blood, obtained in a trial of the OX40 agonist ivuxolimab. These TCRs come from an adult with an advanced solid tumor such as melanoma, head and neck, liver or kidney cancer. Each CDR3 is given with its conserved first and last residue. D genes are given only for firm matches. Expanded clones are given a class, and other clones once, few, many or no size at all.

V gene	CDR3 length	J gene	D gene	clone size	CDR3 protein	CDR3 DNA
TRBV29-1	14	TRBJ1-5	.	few	CSVGDEGPGQPQHF	TGCAGCGTTGGTGACGAGGGGCCGGGTCAGCCCCAGCATTTT
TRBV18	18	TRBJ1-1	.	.	CASSPPRSGVDMNTEAFF	TGTGCCAGCTCACCACCTAGGTCAGGGGTGGACATGAACACTGAAGCTTTCTTT
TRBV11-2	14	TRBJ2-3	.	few	CASHSRGHTDTQYF	TGTGCCAGCCATTCCCGGGGCCACACAGATACGCAGTATTTT
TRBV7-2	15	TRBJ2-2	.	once	CASSLGGRNTGELFF	TGTGCCAGCAGCTTAGGGGGGAGAAACACCGGGGAGCTGTTTTTT
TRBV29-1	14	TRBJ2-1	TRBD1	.	CSVLTGASRNEQFF	TGCAGCGTCCTCACAGGGGCCTCACGAAATGAGCAGTTCTTC
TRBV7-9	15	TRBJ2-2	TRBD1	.	CASSPRGLNTGELFF	TGTGCCAGCAGCCCAAGGGGGCTGAACACCGGGGAGCTGTTTTTT
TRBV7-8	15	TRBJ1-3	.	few	CASSLLGTGGNTIYF	TGTGCCAGCAGCTTATTAGGGACCGGAGGAAACACCATATATTTT
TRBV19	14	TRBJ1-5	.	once	CASSQSGSPQPQHF	TGTGCCAGTAGTCAATCGGGGAGCCCTCAGCCCCAGCATTTT
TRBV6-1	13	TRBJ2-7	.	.	CASSGQHSYEQYF	TGTGCCAGCAGCGGACAGCATTCCTACGAGCAGTACTTC
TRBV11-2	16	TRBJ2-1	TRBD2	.	CASSPPEAGVLRGQFF	TGTGCCAGCAGCCCCCCCGAAGCGGGAGTCCTCCGGGGCCAGTTCTTC
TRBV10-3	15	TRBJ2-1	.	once	CAISAGGAGYNEQFF	TGTGCCATCAGTGCGGGCGGAGCCGGCTACAATGAGCAGTTCTTC
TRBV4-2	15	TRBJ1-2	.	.	CASSRDRDPERGYTF	TGTGCCAGCAGCCGCGATAGGGACCCTGAACGAGGCTACACCTTC
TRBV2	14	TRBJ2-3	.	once	CASSDLPGQGTQYF	TGTGCCAGCAGTGACCTCCCGGGACAAGGTACGCAGTATTTT
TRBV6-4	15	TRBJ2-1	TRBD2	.	CASSDDGGASDEQFF	TGTGCCAGCAGTGACGACGGGGGGGCTTCGGATGAGCAGTTCTTC
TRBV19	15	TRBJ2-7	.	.	CASSIGGVTPREQYF	TGTGCCAGTAGTATAGGGGGGGTGACACCACGCGAGCAGTACTTC
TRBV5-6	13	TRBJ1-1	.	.	CASRGILNTEAFF	TGTGCCAGCAGAGGGATCTTGAACACTGAAGCTTTCTTT
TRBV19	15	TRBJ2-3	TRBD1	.	CASSIPGQGSDTQYF	TGTGCCAGTAGTATCCCGGGACAGGGATCAGATACGCAGTATTTT
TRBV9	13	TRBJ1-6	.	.	CASSVDFNSPLHF	TGTGCCAGCAGCGTAGATTTCAATTCACCCCTCCACTTT
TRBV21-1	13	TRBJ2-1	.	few	CASSKVLAPEQFF	TGTGCCAGCAGCAAAGTTTTAGCGCCGGAGCAGTTCTTC
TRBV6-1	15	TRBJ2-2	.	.	CASSGQITNTGELFF	TGTGCCAGCAGCGGACAGATAACGAACACCGGGGAGCTGTTTTTT
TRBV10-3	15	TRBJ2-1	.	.	CAILNTRDSYNEQFF	TGTGCCATTTTGAACACTCGCGACAGTTACAATGAGCAGTTCTTC
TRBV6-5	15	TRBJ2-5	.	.	CASSYSRAEQETQYF	TGTGCCAGCAGTTACTCGAGAGCGGAACAAGAGACCCAGTACTTC
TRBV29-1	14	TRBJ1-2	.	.	CSVEDQRVSYGYTF	TGCAGCGTTGAAGATCAAAGGGTTTCCTATGGCTACACCTTC
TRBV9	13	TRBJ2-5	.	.	CASSVGRQETQYF	TGTGCCAGCAGCGTAGGTAGGCAGGAGACCCAGTACTTC
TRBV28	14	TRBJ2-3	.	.	CASSLDAPGDTQYF	TGTGCCAGCAGTTTAGATGCCCCGGGAGATACGCAGTATTTT
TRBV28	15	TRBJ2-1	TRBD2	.	CASSAGGSSYNEQFF	TGTGCCAGCAGTGCGGGGGGAAGCTCCTACAATGAGCAGTTCTTC
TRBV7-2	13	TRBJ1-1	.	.	CASSRQVNTEAFF	TGTGCCAGCAGCCGACAGGTGAACACTGAAGCTTTCTTT
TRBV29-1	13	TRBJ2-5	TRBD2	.	CSVGPLAGETQYF	TGCAGCGTTGGCCCCCTAGCGGGAGAGACCCAGTACTTC
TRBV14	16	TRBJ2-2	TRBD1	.	CASSPQGQGIFGELFF	TGTGCCAGCAGCCCACAGGGACAGGGGATTTTCGGGGAGCTGTTTTTT
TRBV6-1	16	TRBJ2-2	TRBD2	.	CASCDLTGGRNGELFF	TGTGCCAGCTGTGACTTAACGGGGGGGCGGAACGGGGAGCTGTTTTTT
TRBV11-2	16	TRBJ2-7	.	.	CASSPQRGTTPNEQYF	TGTGCCAGCAGCCCACAGAGGGGGACTACTCCTAACGAGCAGTACTTC
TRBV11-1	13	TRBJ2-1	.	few	CASTPWRYNEQFF	TGTGCCAGCACCCCCTGGCGCTACAATGAGCAGTTCTTC
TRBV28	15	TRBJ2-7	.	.	CASSKGGITAYEQYF	TGTGCCAGCAGTAAAGGGGGGATAACAGCCTACGAGCAGTACTTC
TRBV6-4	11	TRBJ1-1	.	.	CASGPQFKAFF	TGTGCCAGTGGGCCACAGTTCAAAGCTTTCTTT
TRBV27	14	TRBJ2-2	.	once	CASSSSRAPGELFF	TGTGCCAGCAGTTCCTCCAGGGCTCCCGGGGAGCTGTTTTTT
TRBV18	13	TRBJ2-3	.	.	CASSPLASDTQYF	TGTGCCAGCTCACCATTAGCGAGCGATACGCAGTATTTT
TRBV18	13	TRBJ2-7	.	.	CASSPDLRGEQYF	TGTGCCAGCTCACCGGACTTGCGGGGCGAGCAGTACTTC
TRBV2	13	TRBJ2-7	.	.	CASVGRDSYEQYF	TGTGCCAGCGTCGGCAGGGACTCCTACGAGCAGTACTTC
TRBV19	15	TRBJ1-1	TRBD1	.	CASSIRGTGVTEAFF	TGTGCCAGTAGTATCCGAGGGACAGGGGTTACTGAAGCTTTCTTT